This entry concerns a single T cell receptor beta chain. The authors' processing: How many nucleated cells were present was estimated from reference gene primer amplification. Sequencing used immunoSEQ multiplex PCR; TCRdb keeps in-frame clones, though not all of them. The DNA was the basis for D and trimming; V, J and clone size are from that table. The data show about 190,000 clones, 88% seen once. This entry comes from a study of blood T cell repertoires in COVID-19. Study-level information: Acute and convalescent COVID-19 specimens originated in the United States, Italy and Spain. From T cells, B-cell-depleted T cells, or PBMCs came the material, which was cDNA or gDNA.

The germline V gene encodes CDR1 KGHDR and CDR2 SFDVKD. V gave up 10 bases and J gave up 0 bases; unmatched junction bases: 9. The CDR3 has 15 amino acids. The J gene is TRBJ2-7, the V gene TRBV24-1; 9 bases are shared with TRBD1. The sample taken for sequencing was peripheral blood. The origin of this receptor is a woman between 40 and 55 years old who had recovered from COVID-19. The CDR3 nucleotides read TGTGCCACTGAACTGACAGGGGGAGGCTCCTACGAGCAGTACTTC. Amino acid sequence: CATELTGGGSYEQYF.